A selection of T cell receptor beta chains follows, all from one sample in a study of blood T cell repertoires in COVID-19. Using immunoSEQ multiplex PCR, the repertoire was profiled, and TCRdb retains in-frame clones only, with some absent. The table has about 150,000 clones, approximately 90% seen once. The sequenced sample consisted of peripheral blood. The receptor set was obtained from a woman aged 60-75 years with active or convalescent COVID-19. CDR3s include the opening cysteine and the closing phenylalanine or tryptophan. The order of the fields is V gene, J gene, clone size, D gene, CDR3 DNA, CDR3 protein. The D gene is left open where the match is weak. Part of the rows lack a size; the others show once, few, many or a class for expanded clones.

TRBV7-2	TRBJ2-3	-	TRBD2	TGTGCCAGCAGCTTAGCGGCGGGGGAAACAGATACGCAGTATTTT	CASSLAAGETDTQYF
TRBV24-1	TRBJ2-1	-	-	TGTGCCACCAGTGATTACAGGAGCCAGCAGTTCTTC	CATSDYRSQQFF
TRBV30	TRBJ2-7	once	TRBD2	TGTGCCTGGAGTCAAGGGCTAGCGGGGAGGAGGCAGTACTTC	CAWSQGLAGRRQYF
TRBV6-5	TRBJ2-2	-	TRBD1	TGTGCCAGTAGACAGGGGGCCGGCACCGGGGAGCTGTTTTTT	CASRQGAGTGELFF
TRBV27	TRBJ2-1	-	TRBD2	TGTGCCAGCAGTTTATCCCCCTCGCCCTTTGCGGGGGACGCAATGAGGCAGTTCTTC	CASSLSPSPFAGDAMRQFF
TRBV7-2	TRBJ2-5	-	TRBD1	TGTGCCAGCAGCTTAGCCGTAGTGTGGACAGGGAAATCGCAAGAGACCCAGTACTTC	CASSLAVVWTGKSQETQYF
TRBV5-6	TRBJ1-1	few	-	TGTGCCAGCAGCAGTCCAGGGCCAGCTTTCTTT	CASSSPGPAFF
TRBV19	TRBJ2-7	-	TRBD1	TGTGCCAGTAGTGCGGGACAGGGGGTTTACGAGCAGTACTTC	CASSAGQGVYEQYF
TRBV7-9	TRBJ1-4	-	-	TGTGCCAGCAGCTTATCGGGGGATGAAAAACTGTTTTTT	CASSLSGDEKLFF
TRBV19	TRBJ1-1	-	-	TGTGCCAGTAGTATAGGGGGCGACCGAACAGCTTTCTTT	CASSIGGDRTAFF
TRBV7-2	TRBJ2-5	once	TRBD1	TGTGCCAGCAGCCCCCCGGTAGAGGGGGCCCGAGTCAGGGAGACCCAGTACTTC	CASSPPVEGARVRETQYF
TRBV3-1/TRBV3-2	TRBJ1-6	-	TRBD1	TGTGCCAGCAGCCAGGGACAGGGGTACCTGAATAATTCACCCCTCCACTTT	CASSQGQGYLNNSPLHF
TRBV7-7	TRBJ2-1	-	TRBD2	TGTGCTAGCAGCTTGAGCGGGGGGTCTTACAATGAGCAGTTCTTC	CASSLSGGSYNEQFF
TRBV5-5	TRBJ1-6	-	-	TGTGCCAGCAGCTTGGCGTCGTGGAGGGAAGATTCACCCCTCCACTTT	CASSLASWREDSPLHF
TRBV10-1	TRBJ2-7	-	-	TGCGCCAGCAGTGAGCCCTATTTAACAGTTCGGGAGTGCGAGCAGTACTTC	CASSEPYLTVRECEQYF
TRBV18	TRBJ1-5	-	-	TGTGCCAGCTCAACGACAGGCGGAGAGGGTCAGCCCCAGCATTTT	CASSTTGGEGQPQHF